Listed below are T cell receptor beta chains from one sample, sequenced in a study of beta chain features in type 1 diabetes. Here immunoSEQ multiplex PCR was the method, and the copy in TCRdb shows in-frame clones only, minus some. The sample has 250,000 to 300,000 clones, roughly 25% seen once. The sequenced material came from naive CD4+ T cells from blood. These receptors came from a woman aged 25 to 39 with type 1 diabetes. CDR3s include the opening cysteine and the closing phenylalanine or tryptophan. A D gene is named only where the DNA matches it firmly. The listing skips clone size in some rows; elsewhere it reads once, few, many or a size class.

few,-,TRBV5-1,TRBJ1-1,CASSQTENTEAFF,TGCGCCAGCAGCCAGACTGAGAACACTGAAGCTTTCTTT
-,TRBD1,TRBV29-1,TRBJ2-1,CSGSGTGGVDEQFF,TGCAGCGGCTCGGGGACAGGGGGCGTCGATGAGCAGTTCTTC
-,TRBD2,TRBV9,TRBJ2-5,CASSAGLAGQETQYF,TGTGCCAGCAGCGCGGGACTAGCGGGGCAAGAGACCCAGTACTTC
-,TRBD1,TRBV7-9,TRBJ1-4,CASSSTGTGNEKLFF,TGTGCCAGCAGCTCAACCGGGACAGGGAATGAAAAACTGTTTTTT
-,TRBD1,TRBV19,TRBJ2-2,CASRGQDRNTGELFF,TGTGCCAGTAGGGGACAGGATCGGAACACCGGGGAGCTGTTTTTT
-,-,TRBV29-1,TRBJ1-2,CSVEDQEGTLCYTF,TGCAGCGTTGAAGATCAGGAGGGAACTTTATGCTACACCTTC
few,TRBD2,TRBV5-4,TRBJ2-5,CASSTPTSGRETQYF,TGTGCCAGCAGCACGCCAACTAGCGGGCGGGAGACCCAGTACTTC
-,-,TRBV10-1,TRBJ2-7,CASWYRVSYEQYF,TGCGCCAGCTGGTACAGGGTCTCCTACGAGCAGTACTTC
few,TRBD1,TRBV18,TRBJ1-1,CASSPTGQGITEAFF,TGTGCCAGCTCACCAACGGGACAGGGAATAACTGAAGCTTTCTTT
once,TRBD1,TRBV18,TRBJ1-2,CASSLSGGQGEGYTF,TGTGCCAGCTCACTCTCGGGCGGACAGGGGGAAGGCTACACCTTC
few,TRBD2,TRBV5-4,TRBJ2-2,CASSSLAGNTGELFF,TGTGCCAGCAGCTCTCTAGCGGGGAACACCGGGGAGCTGTTTTTT
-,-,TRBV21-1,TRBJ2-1,CASSRRGLAGTGYNEQFF,TGTGCCAGCAGCCGGCGGGGGCTAGCGGGAACGGGGTACAATGAGCAGTTCTTC
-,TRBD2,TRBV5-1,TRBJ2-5,CASSLASGSEGETQYF,TGCGCCAGCAGCTTGGCTAGCGGGAGTGAGGGAGAGACCCAGTACTTC
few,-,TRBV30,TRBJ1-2,CAWETPPDGYTF,TGTGCCTGGGAAACACCCCCTGATGGCTACACCTTC
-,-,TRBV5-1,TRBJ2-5,CASSLATGKTQYF,TGCGCCAGCAGCTTGGCCACCGGGAAGACCCAGTACTTC
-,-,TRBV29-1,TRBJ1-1,CSVDQGTNTEAFF,TGCAGCGTTGACCAGGGAACGAACACTGAAGCTTTCTTT
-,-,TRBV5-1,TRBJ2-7,CASSLQVSSYEQYF,TGCGCCAGCAGCTTGCAGGTTAGCTCCTACGAGCAGTACTTC
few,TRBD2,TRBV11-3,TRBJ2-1,CASSLGRGRPDFEQFF,TGTGCCAGCAGCTTAGGACGCGGGAGGCCCGACTTCGAGCAGTTCTTC
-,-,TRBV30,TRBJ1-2,CAWSGSVGGYGYTF,TGTGCCTGGAGTGGGTCCGTAGGGGGCTATGGCTACACCTTC
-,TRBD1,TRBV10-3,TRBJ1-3,CAITTGTGGNTIYF,TGTGCCATCACCACAGGGACAGGGGGAAACACCATATATTTT
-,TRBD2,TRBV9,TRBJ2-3,CASSVTSGRDTQYF,TGTGCCAGCAGCGTGACTAGCGGGAGGGATACGCAGTATTTT
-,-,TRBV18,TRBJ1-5,CASSPGQPNQPQHF,TGTGCCAGCTCACCCGGACAGCCTAATCAGCCCCAGCATTTT
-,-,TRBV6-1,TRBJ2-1,CASIRAGAEQFF,TGTGCCAGCATCAGAGCGGGCGCTGAGCAGTTCTTC
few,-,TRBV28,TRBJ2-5,CASSIGSSQGETQYF,TGTGCCAGCAGCATCGGTTCGAGCCAGGGTGAGACCCAGTACTTC
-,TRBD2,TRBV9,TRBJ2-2,CASSVGSGRVNTGELFF,TGTGCCAGCAGCGTGGGGAGCGGGAGGGTGAACACCGGGGAGCTGTTTTTT
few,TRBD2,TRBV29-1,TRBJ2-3,CSVRTSGTSTDTQYF,TGCAGCGTGAGGACTAGCGGGACGAGCACAGATACGCAGTATTTT
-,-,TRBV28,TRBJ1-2,CAGRQAINYGYTF,TGTGCCGGGAGACAGGCGATCAACTATGGCTACACCTTC
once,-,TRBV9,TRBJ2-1,CASSADSQNNEQFF,TGTGCCAGCAGCGCGGACAGCCAAAACAATGAGCAGTTCTTC
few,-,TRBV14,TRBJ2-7,CASSLWTAEYYEQYF,TGTGCCAGCAGCCTCTGGACAGCTGAATACTACGAGCAGTACTTC
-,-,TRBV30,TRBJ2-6,CAWSGSGANVLTF,TGTGCCTGGTCGGGCTCTGGGGCCAACGTCCTGACTTTC
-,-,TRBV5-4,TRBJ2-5,CASSLRTGGDETQYF,TGTGCCAGCAGCTTACGGACAGGAGGGGACGAGACCCAGTACTTC
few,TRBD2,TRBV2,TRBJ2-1,CASSGGVIAGGGEQFF,TGTGCCAGCAGTGGAGGGGTTATAGCGGGAGGGGGAGAGCAGTTCTTC
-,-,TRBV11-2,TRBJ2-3,CASSLRVFMADGTQYF,TGTGCCAGCAGCTTACGGGTATTCATGGCAGATGGTACGCAGTATTTT
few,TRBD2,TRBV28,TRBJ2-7,CASSLSSGRIHEQYF,TGTGCCAGCAGCCTCTCTAGCGGGAGGATCCACGAGCAGTACTTC
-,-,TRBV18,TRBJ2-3,CASSALTSTDTQYF,TGTGCCAGCTCAGCTTTAACTAGCACAGATACGCAGTATTTT
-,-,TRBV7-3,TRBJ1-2,CASSLRRGGGYTF,TGTGCCAGCAGCTTAAGGAGGGGCGGGGGCTACACCTTC
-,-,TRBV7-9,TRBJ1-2,CASSPLGGYGYTF,TGTGCCAGCAGCCCTCTTGGGGGGTACGGCTACACCTTC
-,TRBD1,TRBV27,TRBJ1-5,CASSLGTGGQPQHF,TGTGCCAGCAGTTTAGGGACAGGGGGTCAGCCCCAGCATTTT
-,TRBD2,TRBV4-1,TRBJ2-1,CASSHPSGTKQFF,TGCGCCAGCAGCCACCCAAGCGGGACGAAGCAGTTCTTC
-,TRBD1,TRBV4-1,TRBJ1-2,CASSQVPGQGAGGYTF,TGCGCCAGCAGCCAAGTACCGGGACAGGGGGCGGGAGGCTACACCTTC
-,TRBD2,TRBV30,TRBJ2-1,CAWSDGLAGGPSSYNEQFF,TGTGCCTGGAGTGATGGGCTAGCGGGAGGCCCCAGCTCCTACAATGAGCAGTTCTTC
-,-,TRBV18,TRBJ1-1,CASSPSEQTEAFF,TGTGCCAGCTCACCGTCGGAGCAAACTGAAGCTTTCTTT
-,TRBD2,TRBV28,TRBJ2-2,CASSSTSGSTNTGELFF,TGTGCCAGCAGTTCGACTAGCGGGAGTACGAACACCGGGGAGCTGTTTTTT
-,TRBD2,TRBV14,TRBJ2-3,CASSQVLAGVIRTDTQYF,TGTGCCAGCAGCCAAGTCCTAGCGGGAGTCATCCGCACAGATACGCAGTATTTT
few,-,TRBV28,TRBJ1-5,CASRSSNQPQHF,TGTGCCAGCAGATCAAGCAATCAGCCCCAGCATTTT
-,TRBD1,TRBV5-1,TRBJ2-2,CASRAGTGRRYTGELFF,TGCGCCAGCAGGGCCGGGACAGGGAGACGGTACACCGGGGAGCTGTTTTTT
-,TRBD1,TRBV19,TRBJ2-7,CASSRDRGHEQYF,TGTGCCAGTAGTAGGGACAGGGGACACGAGCAGTACTTC
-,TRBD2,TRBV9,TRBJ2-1,CASSAGTSGRRTYNEQFF,TGTGCCAGCAGCGCGGGGACTAGCGGGAGAAGAACCTACAATGAGCAGTTCTTC
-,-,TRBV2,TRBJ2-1,CASSAYEQFF,TGTGCCAGCAGTGCATATGAGCAGTTCTTC
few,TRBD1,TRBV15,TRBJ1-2,CATSSPRTGRGYGYTF,TGTGCCACCAGCTCCCCCCGGACAGGGAGAGGCTATGGCTACACCTTC
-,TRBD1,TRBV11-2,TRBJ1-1,CASSPRQGNTEAFF,TGTGCCAGCAGCCCTAGACAGGGAAACACTGAAGCTTTCTTT
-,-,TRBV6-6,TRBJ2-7,CASSYSKETEQYF,TGTGCCAGCAGTTACTCGAAGGAGACGGAGCAGTACTTC
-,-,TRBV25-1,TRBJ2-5,CASSNDRFPETQYF,TGTGCCAGCAGTAACGACAGATTCCCCGAGACCCAGTACTTC
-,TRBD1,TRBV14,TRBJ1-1,CASSQPTGTENTEAFF,TGTGCCAGCAGCCAGCCTACCGGGACAGAGAACACTGAAGCTTTCTTT
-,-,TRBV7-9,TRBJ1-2,CASSPPVSRVNGYTF,TGTGCCAGCAGCCCCCCTGTCTCCAGGGTGAATGGCTACACCTTC
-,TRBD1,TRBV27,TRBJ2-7,CASSLDRAVGEQYF,TGTGCCAGCAGTTTAGACAGGGCTGTTGGGGAGCAGTACTTC
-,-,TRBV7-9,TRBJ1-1,CASSPSFRGVRTEAFF,TGTGCCAGCAGCCCTTCGTTCAGGGGAGTTAGAACTGAAGCTTTCTTT
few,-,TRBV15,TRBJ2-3,CATSRAGIGTDTQYF,TGTGCCACCAGCCGAGCAGGGATAGGCACAGATACGCAGTATTTT
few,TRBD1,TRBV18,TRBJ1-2,CASSPRTGDGYTF,TGTGCCAGCTCACCAAGGACAGGCGATGGCTACACCTTC
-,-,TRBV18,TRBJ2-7,CASSTGPGVDEQYF,TGTGCCAGCTCCACTGGGCCGGGAGTTGACGAGCAGTACTTC